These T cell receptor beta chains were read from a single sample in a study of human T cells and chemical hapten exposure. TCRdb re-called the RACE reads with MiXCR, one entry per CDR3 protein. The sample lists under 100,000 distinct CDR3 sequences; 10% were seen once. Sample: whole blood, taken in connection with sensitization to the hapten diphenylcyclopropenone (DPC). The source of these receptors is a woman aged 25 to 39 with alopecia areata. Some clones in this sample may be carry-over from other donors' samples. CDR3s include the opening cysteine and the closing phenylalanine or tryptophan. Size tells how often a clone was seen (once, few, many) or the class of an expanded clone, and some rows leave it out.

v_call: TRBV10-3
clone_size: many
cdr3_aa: CAISELSYEQYF

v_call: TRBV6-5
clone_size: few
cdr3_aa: CASSYSAESAAFF

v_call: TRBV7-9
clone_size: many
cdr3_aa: CASSFTGGSGNTIYF

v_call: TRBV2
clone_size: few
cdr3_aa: CASSREPNTGELFF

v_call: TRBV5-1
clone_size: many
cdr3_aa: CASRTSSTDTQYF

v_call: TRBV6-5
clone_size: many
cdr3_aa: CASSYQAPRGSYNSPLHF

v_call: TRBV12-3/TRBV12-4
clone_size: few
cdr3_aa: CASSFGISNQPQHF

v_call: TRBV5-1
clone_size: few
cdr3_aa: CASSLDRAGNTVYF

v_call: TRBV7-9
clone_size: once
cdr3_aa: CASSFGTANNEKLFF

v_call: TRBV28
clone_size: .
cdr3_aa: CASRISGTPNQPQHF

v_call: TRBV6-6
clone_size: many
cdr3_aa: CASSVDGGISPLHF

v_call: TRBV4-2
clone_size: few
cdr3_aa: CASSQDAPGTSGGIYTGELFF

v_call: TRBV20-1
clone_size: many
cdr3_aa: CSAIQDSNQPQHF

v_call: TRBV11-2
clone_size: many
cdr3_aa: CASSLDQVAEQFF